The 15 T cell receptor beta chains below were found in one sample sequenced in a study of blood T cell repertoires in COVID-19. Some clones are missing from TCRdb's copy, which holds only in-frame ones; the method was immunoSEQ multiplex PCR. In the table there are about 48,000 clones, more than 75% of which are singletons. The source material was peripheral blood. The receptors shown here come from a woman aged 80 or older with COVID-19, enrolled during active disease.

V gene TRBV2 combines with J gene TRBJ2-3, with TRBD2 matching over 8 bases. Trimming cost V 2 bases and J 2 bases; bases outside gene matches: 6. This CDR3 has 16 residues. Germline values: CDR1 SNHLY, CDR2 FYNNEI. The CDR3 loop is CASSETSGFTTDTQYF. As DNA, the CDR3 is TGTGCCAGCAGTGAAACTAGCGGATTTACCACAGATACGCAGTATTTT. Combining the CDR3 with reference TRBV2 and TRBJ2-3 gives the whole variable domain EPEVTQTPSHQVTQMGQEVILRCVPISNHLYFYWYRQILGQKVEFLVSFYNNEISEKSEIFDDQFSVERPDGSNFTLKIRSTKLEDSAMYFCASSETSGFTTDTQYFGPGTRLTVL.

This rearrangement joins TRBV6-5 to TRBJ1-2; 11 nucleotides agree with TRBD1. V was clipped by 5 bases and J by 7 bases; unmatched bases: 6. Germline V gives CDR1 MNHEY, CDR2 SVGAGI. This CDR3 comprises 14 residues. DNA of the CDR3: TGTGCCAGCAGTCCGGACAGGGGGCTGATTGGCTACACCTTC. Protein sequence: CASSPDRGLIGYTF.

This chain uses TRBV11-2 with TRBJ1-4, with D tentatively TRBD1 (5 bases). The germline V gene encodes CDR1 SGHAT and CDR2 FQNNGV. CDR3 size: 14 residues. Trimming pared 5 bases from V and 8 bases from J, leaving 15 bases between. The CDR3, as DNA: TGTGCCAGCAGCCGTGGACAATTGGGCGAAAAACTGTTTTTT. Its translation is CASSRGQLGEKLFF.

V and J are TRBV11-2 and TRBJ2-2; 10 bases are shared with TRBD2. The CDR3 runs to 19 residues. V shed 5 bases, J shed 0 bases, and the junction held 12 bases outside the gene matches. Germline CDR1 is SGHAT and CDR2 is FQNNGV. The CDR3 region is CASSRRTSGGVPNTGELFF. CDR3 coding DNA: TGTGCCAGCAGCCGTAGGACCAGCGGGGGGGTCCCGAACACCGGGGAGCTGTTTTTT. Filled out from reference TRBV11-2 and TRBJ2-2, the complete variable domain reads EAGVAQSPRYKIIEKRQSVAFWCNPISGHATLYWYQQILGQGPKLLIQFQNNGVVDDSQLPKDRFSAERLKGVDSTLKIQPAKLEDSAVYLCASSRRTSGGVPNTGELFFGEGSRLTVL.

This CDR3 reads CASSEAAGVANNEQFF. The CDR3 region has the DNA TGTGCCAGCAGTGAAGCAGCGGGAGTCGCGAACAATGAGCAGTTCTTC. The chain joins TRBV6-4 to TRBJ2-1; 8 nucleotides align to TRBD2. The CDR3 has 16 residues. V shed 3 bases, J shed 5 bases, and the junction held 9 bases outside the gene matches. Germline values: CDR1 MRHNA, CDR2 SNTAGT.

This clone has a single count. CDR3 sequence (DNA): TGTGCCAGCAGCTTAGAGGTTTTCGGTCTAGGTTCCCCGGTCGGGGCGCAGTATTTT. Its protein is CASSLEVFGLGSPVGAQYF. J is TRBJ2-3 and V is TRBV11-2; D may be TRBD2 (5 bases). V was trimmed by 0 bases and J by 10 bases, leaving 29 bases between them. The germline gives CDR1 SGHAT, CDR2 FQNNGV. The CDR3 consists of 19 residues.

The CDR3 nucleotides are TGCGCCAGCAGCTTAGGCCAGGGGATGGATGAGCAGTTCTTC. It yields the protein CASSLGQGMDEQFF. The rearrangement uses TRBV5-1 and TRBJ2-1, with D possibly being TRBD1 (6 bases). This CDR3 has 14 amino acids. Germline V gene sequence: CDR1 SGHRS, CDR2 YFSETQ. Trimming removed 2 bases at V and 8 bases at J, with 14 bases between.

The chain is built from TRBV18 and TRBJ1-3; TRBD1 aligns across 10 bases. V lost 3 bases to trimming and J lost 2 bases; unmatched junction nucleotides: 4. The CDR3 totals 16 residues. Germline CDR1 reads KGHSH; CDR2 reads LQKENI. CDR3 DNA: TGTGCCAGCTCACCGCTCGGACAGGGGGCTGGAAACACCATATATTTT. Translating it yields CASSPLGQGAGNTIYF. Complete variable domain (other parts from reference TRBV18 and TRBJ1-3): NAGVMQNPRHLVRRRGQEARLRCSPMKGHSHVYWYRQLPEEGLKFMVYLQKENIIDESGMPKERFSAEFPKEGPSILRIQQVVRGDSAAYFCASSPLGQGAGNTIYFGEGSWLTVV.

This clone was observed a handful of times. The chain has TRBV27 and TRBJ1-4; perhaps TRBD1 as D (5 bases). Trimming stripped 1 base from V and 5 bases from J, with 17 bases between. Germline V lookup: CDR1 MNHEY, CDR2 SMNVEV (reference sequence). This CDR3 spans 17 amino acids. CDR3 in amino acids: CASSLLYVEGINEKLFF. The CDR3 nucleotides read TGTGCCAGCAGTTTATTGTACGTGGAGGGGATAAATGAAAAACTGTTTTTT.

The chain carries TRBV6-5 and TRBJ1-4; tentative D call: TRBD1 (6 bases). Germline V gene lookup returns CDR1 MNHEY and CDR2 SVGAGI. Deletions cut 7 bases from V and 8 bases from J, with 17 bases between. The CDR3 has 14 amino acids. In nucleotides, the CDR3 is TGTGCCAGCAAATTAGGGGGGGCGGGCGAAAAACTGTTTTTT. Amino acid sequence: CASKLGGAGEKLFF.

The V and J genes are TRBV7-6 and TRBJ2-2; no reliable D call. Per germline, CDR1 SGHVS and CDR2 FNYEAQ. This CDR3 is built from 15 residues. Trimming shortened V by 1 base and J by 7 bases, and 13 bases separated the two germline ends. In nucleotides, the CDR3 is TGTGCCAGCAGCTTAGGGGTCCAATCGGGCGGGGAGCTGTTTTTT. Residues: CASSLGVQSGGELFF.

This clone was counted a few times. This chain connects TRBV5-1 to TRBJ2-7; 16 bases line up with TRBD2. J was trimmed by 7 bases and V by 4 bases; bases with no gene match: 8. Germline V gene data show CDR1 as SGHRS and CDR2 as YFSETQ. The CDR3 contains 16 residues. The CDR3 DNA reads as TGCGCCAGCAGCCCCGGGACTAGCGGGAGGGCCATTGAGCAGTACTTC. Translating gives CASSPGTSGRAIEQYF.

The chain has TRBV16 and TRBJ1-5; 9 bases are a match to TRBD1. In germline, CDR1 is KGHSY, CDR2 FQNENV. The CDR3 loop spans 16 amino acids. Trimming took 3 bases from V and 2 from J; bases not matched to a gene: 5. The CDR3 coding sequence is TGTGCCAGCAGCCACCCGGACAGGGGTGGCAATCAGCCCCAGCATTTT. This translates into CASSHPDRGGNQPQHF.

V is TRBV11-2 and J is TRBJ2-7; D unresolved. This CDR3 has 13 amino acids. With 5 bases removed from V and 0 bases from J, the gap between germline ends came to 8 bases. The V gene's germline CDR1 is SGHAT and CDR2 FQNNGV. CDR3 nucleotide sequence: TGTGCCAGCAGCCCCCTTCGCTCCTACGAGCAGTACTTC. It codes for CASSPLRSYEQYF.

The CDR3 DNA follows: TGTGCCAGCAGCGTAGAACAGGGGACCTACAATGAGCAGTTCTTC. Encoded protein: CASSVEQGTYNEQFF. V is TRBV9 and J is TRBJ2-1; TRBD1 aligns across 7 bases. The CDR3 has 15 residues. CDR1 SGDLS and CDR2 YYNGEE come from the germline V gene. Trimming cost V 0 bases and J 2 bases; bases outside gene matches: 2.